This entry features one TCR beta chain sequence. This entry is derived from a study of blood T cells in healthy people across ages. A second about 6 to 12 cycle PCR used barcoded and J-beta primers. In TCRdb, the 5' RACE reads were re-called with MiXCR into one record per CDR3 protein. The sample includes roughly 800,000 distinct CDR3 sequences, around 25% seen only once; the top ten take roughly 9%. Germline V gene data show CDR1 as SGHTS and CDR2 as YDEGEE. J lost 2 bases, V lost 3 bases, and 7 bases had no gene match. The length of the CDR3 is 15 residues. A further study also used this sample, focusing on T cells of mothers and their children.

The sequenced material came from blood. The V call is TRBV5-8, the J call TRBJ2-5; 7 nucleotides align to TRBD1. This clonotype originated in a boy aged 5-17 years in good health. The CDR3 nucleotides are TGTGCCAGCAGCTCTGGGGACAGTTTTCAAGAGACCCAGTACTTC. Translation: CASSSGDSFQETQYF. The complete variable domain, with remaining parts taken from reference TRBV5-8 and TRBJ2-5, reads EAGVTQSPTHLIKTRGQQATLRCSPISGHTSVYWYQQALGLGLQFLLWYDEGEERNRGNFPPRFSGRQFPNYSSELNVNALELEDSALYLCASSSGDSFQETQYFGPGTRLLVL.